The following is a T cell receptor (beta chain) sequence with its context. Assay used: immunoSEQ multiplex PCR; TCRdb lists only in-frame clones, some missing. The repertoire holds under 100,000 clones, with approximately 81% as singletons. The entry originates in a study of glioma-infiltrating T cells after dendritic cell vaccination. Germline trimming cut 2 bases from V and 3 bases from J; bases unmatched to any gene: 7. Germline values: CDR1 MNHEY, CDR2 SMNVEV (reference sequence). The CDR3 contains 16 residues. The specimen was blood, collected before dendritic cell vaccination. The chain links TRBV27 to TRBJ2-7, with 10 bases matching TRBD1. This TCR came from a human donor with glioblastoma. The CDR3 region is CASSLIRTGGFYEQYF. As DNA, the CDR3 is TGTGCCAGCAGTTTAATCAGGACAGGGGGATTCTACGAGCAGTACTTC.